The 22 T cell receptor beta chains below all came from one sample that was sequenced in a study of blood T cell repertoires in COVID-19 (dated by TCRdb to the early 2020s). Receptors were amplified or captured by the immunoSEQ multiplex PCR assay. This immuneACCESS table, as held by TCRdb, lists in-frame sequences with V and J called but not all clones. Of the missing ones, under half trace to an unresolved V gene in checked studies; the others have no known cause. The sample has some 240,000 clones on record, approximately 90% of them singletons. The leading ten clones occupy 0.65% to 0.85% of the sample. The sample comprised peripheral blood. The receptors were sampled from a man aged 55 to 70 with COVID-19, enrolled during active disease.

The CDR3 nucleotides read TGTGCCAGCAGTTTCGGGACAGGCGATGGCTACACCTTC. Translation gives CASSFGTGDGYTF. The gene calls are TRBV6-1 and TRBJ1-2; TRBD1 matches 8 bases. The V gene's germline CDR1 is MNHNS and CDR2 SASEGT. Germline trimming cut 5 bases from V and 6 bases from J; bases unmatched to any gene: 5. The CDR3 consists of 13 residues.

The CDR3 reads CASNRGTEAFF. The CDR3 DNA reads TGTGCCAGCAACCGAGGAACTGAAGCTTTCTTT. The V call is TRBV6-4, the J call TRBJ1-1; the D is unclear. Germline CDR1 is MRHNA and CDR2 is SNTAGT. The CDR3 runs 11 residues. Trimming cost V 7 bases and J 5 bases, with 8 bases left between them.

The chain combines TRBV7-9 with TRBJ2-7, with a tentative D call TRBD2 (6 bases). Germline CDR1 reads SEHNR; CDR2 reads FQNEAQ (reference sequence). CDR3 length: 13 amino acids. Trimming took 1 base from V and 3 from J, leaving 7 bases between them. CDR3 coding DNA: TGTGCCAGCAGCTTAGTGGGGGGCTACGAGCAGTACTTC. Translating it yields CASSLVGGYEQYF. Complete variable domain (other parts from reference TRBV7-9 and TRBJ2-7): DTGVSQNPRHKITKRGQNVTFRCDPISEHNRLYWYRQTLGQGPEFLTYFQNEAQLEKSRLLSDRFSAERPKGSFSTLEIQRTEQGDSAMYLCASSLVGGYEQYFGPGTRLTVT.

Comments on this clone: Since the CDR3 does not end with the conserved phenylalanine or tryptophan, this likely comes from a read error. No DNA is shown, since the ends of the CDR3 on it are uncertain; the CDR3 is the one TCRdb lists. The chain recombines TRBV10-1 with TRBJ2-7; TRBD2 is the table's D call and was not checked against the DNA. Germline V gene data show CDR1 as WNHNN and CDR2 as SYGVQD (reference sequence). 13 amino acids form the CDR3, both terminal residues included. CDR3 sequence reads: CASSETSGAHESL.

J is TRBJ1-1 and V is TRBV18; D possibly corresponds to TRBD1 (5 bases). Between the trimmed V and J ends, which lost 2 bases and 0 bases, there was a span of 16 bases. CDR1 and CDR2 from the germline V gene are KGHSH and LQKENI. The CDR3 covers 17 residues. The CDR3 spells CASSPNPMSRVNTEAFF. CDR3 nucleotide sequence: TGTGCCAGCTCACCAAACCCTATGAGCAGGGTGAACACTGAAGCTTTCTTT.

The chain uses TRBV2 and TRBJ2-4; 8 nucleotides agree with TRBD1. With 2 bases clipped from V and 6 bases from J, the junction kept 6 bases outside the gene matches. CDR3 length: 15 amino acids. Germline lookup yields CDR1 SNHLY and CDR2 FYNNEI. The CDR3 protein is CASSESRGQGNIQYF. Here the CDR3 DNA reads TGTGCCAGCAGTGAATCCAGAGGACAGGGAAACATTCAGTACTTC.

V and J are TRBV7-2 and TRBJ2-1, with a weak D call TRBD1 (5 bases). Germline V gene lookup returns CDR1 SGHTA and CDR2 FQGNSA. V was cut by 1 base and J by 6 bases, with 16 bases left in between. The CDR3 is made up of 16 amino acids. The CDR3 DNA sequence: TGTGCCAGCAGCTTAGGACAGCGAAATCCTTTCAATGAGCAGTTCTTC. It is translated as CASSLGQRNPFNEQFF.

The chain is built from TRBV5-1 and TRBJ1-3; 8 bases agree with TRBD1. The germline V gene encodes CDR1 SGHRS and CDR2 YFSETQ. The CDR3 length is 14 residues. V was pared by 4 bases and J by 7 bases, with 7 bases of the junction left unmatched. In nucleotides, the CDR3 is TGCGCCAGCAGCCCCTCAGGGGGCTCCAACACCATATATTTT. Amino acids: CASSPSGGSNTIYF. Using reference TRBV5-1 and TRBJ1-3 for the parts outside the CDR3, the full variable domain is KAGVTQTPRYLIKTRGQQVTLSCSPISGHRSVSWYQQTPGQGLQFLFEYFSETQRNKGNFPGRFSGRQFSNSRSEMNVSTLELGDSALYLCASSPSGGSNTIYFGEGSWLTVV.

The chain employs TRBV30 and TRBJ2-7; D is unclear. V lost 2 bases and J 5 bases, leaving 7 bases between the germline ends. The CDR3 has 11 amino acids. Germline V gene data show CDR1 as GTSNPN and CDR2 as SVGIG (reference sequence). The CDR3 loop is CAWSWLNEQYF. CDR3 bases: TGTGCCTGGAGTTGGCTGAACGAGCAGTACTTC.

This chain uses TRBV25-1 with TRBJ2-2; D not certain. V was pared by 5 bases and J by 5 bases, with 12 bases between. The V gene's germline CDR1 is MGHDK and CDR2 SYGVNS. The CDR3 runs 14 residues. CDR3 region: CASSITASTGELFF. In nucleotides, the CDR3 is TGTGCCAGCAGTATCACAGCTTCTACCGGGGAGCTGTTTTTT.

The rearrangement uses TRBV7-2 and TRBJ2-7; D may be TRBD1 (5 bases). V lost 5 bases and J lost 5, with 19 bases in between. The CDR3 extends over 15 amino acids. Germline CDR1 is SGHTA and CDR2 is FQGNSA. The CDR3 reads CASSGRTQGNHEQYF. CDR3 in DNA: TGTGCCAGCAGCGGACGGACCCAGGGCAACCACGAGCAGTACTTC.

The chain combines TRBV2 with TRBJ2-7; possible D gene TRBD2, 5 bases. Germline CDR1 is SNHLY and CDR2 is FYNNEI. The ends were cut back, 6 bases at V and 1 base at J, with 7 bases in the middle. This CDR3 has 12 residues. This chain's CDR3 is CASRRESYEQYF. The CDR3, as DNA: TGTGCCAGCAGGAGGGAGTCCTACGAGCAGTACTTC. Full variable domain (outside the CDR3, taken from reference TRBV2 and TRBJ2-7): EPEVTQTPSHQVTQMGQEVILRCVPISNHLYFYWYRQILGQKVEFLVSFYNNEISEKSEIFDDQFSVERPDGSNFTLKIRSTKLEDSAMYFCASRRESYEQYFGPGTRLTVT.

This clone was detected only once. This chain uses TRBV27 with TRBJ2-3; D is unresolved. The CDR3 consists of 16 residues. V was pared by 8 bases and J by 0 bases, with 18 bases between. CDR1 MNHEY and CDR2 SMNVEV come from the germline V gene (reference sequence). CDR3 region: CASGTRLVWSTDTQYF. The CDR3 region has the DNA TGTGCCAGCGGAACCCGCCTAGTTTGGAGCACAGATACGCAGTATTTT.

The chain carries TRBV4-2 and TRBJ2-6; D possibly corresponds to TRBD2 (6 bases). Trimming shortened V by 1 base and J by 4 bases, and 26 bases separated the two germline ends. Germline assignment: CDR1 LGHNA and CDR2 YNFKEQ. The CDR3 loop spans 21 amino acids. CDR3 DNA sequence: TGTGCCAGCAGCCAAGCCCTAGGGATTAGCGGAAATCGGCTAGGGGCCAACGTCCTGACTTTC. Translating it yields CASSQALGISGNRLGANVLTF.

V gene TRBV6-1 combines with J gene TRBJ1-5, with D unresolved. Germline CDR1 MNHNS, CDR2 SASEGT. The CDR3 is 14 residues long. V gave up 1 base and J gave up 15 bases, with 19 bases separating them. CDR3 sequence reads: CASSEGFNGVSRHF. CDR3 bases: TGTGCCAGCAGTGAAGGGTTTAATGGAGTAAGTCGGCATTTT.

The rearrangement links TRBV2 to TRBJ2-3, with 9 bases that match TRBD2. J gave up 8 bases and V 5 bases, and 14 bases lay outside the gene matches. The CDR3 runs 16 residues. CDR1 SNHLY and CDR2 FYNNEI come from the germline V gene. CDR3 sequence (DNA): TGTGCCAGCAGTCTCTACAGGGGACTAGCATCAACTACGCAGTATTTT. Translating it yields CASSLYRGLASTTQYF.

The genes are TRBV2 and TRBJ2-1, with TRBD2 identical over 15 bases. The V gene's germline CDR1 is SNHLY and CDR2 FYNNEI. The CDR3 has 16 amino acids. V shed 5 bases, J shed 7 bases, and the junction held 6 bases outside the gene matches. The CDR3 region has the DNA TGTGCCAGCAGTCGGACTAGCGGGGGGGTAGGGAATGAGCAGTTCTTC. Amino acids: CASSRTSGGVGNEQFF.

The chain joins TRBV7-9 to TRBJ2-7, with TRBD2 matching over 11 bases. CDR1 and CDR2 from the germline V gene are SEHNR and FQNEAQ (reference sequence). The CDR3 spans 15 residues. Trimming cost V 5 bases and J 6 bases; bases outside gene matches: 9. As DNA, the CDR3 is TGTGCCAGCAGCGCCTTAGCGGGAGGGTCCCCCGAGCAGTACTTC. This gives the protein CASSALAGGSPEQYF.

The J gene is TRBJ1-2, the V gene TRBV2; the D gene is possibly TRBD1 (5 bases). V was shortened by 2 bases and J by 2 bases, with 9 bases between the two germline ends. Germline values: CDR1 SNHLY, CDR2 FYNNEI. This CDR3 spans 14 amino acids. This CDR3 reads CASSEQGGNYGYTF. CDR3 sequence (DNA): TGTGCCAGCAGTGAACAGGGTGGAAACTATGGCTACACCTTC.

The chain employs TRBV5-4 and TRBJ1-1; D unresolved. Germline-derived CDR1 and CDR2 are SGHNT and YYREEE (reference sequence). This CDR3 has 16 amino acids. Trimming left V 0 bases short and J 1 base short, with 13 bases between. CDR3 nucleotides: TGTGCCAGCAGCTTGGGAGGCGGGCCGAGGAACACTGAAGCTTTCTTT. Its translation: CASSLGGGPRNTEAFF.

V usage is TRBV7-9 and J usage is TRBJ1-2, with 7 positions matching TRBD1. In germline, CDR1 is SEHNR, CDR2 FQNEAQ (reference sequence). This CDR3 comprises 13 residues. The ends lost 5 bases at V and 2 bases at J; junction bases unmatched: 2. The CDR3 reads CASSKQGNYGYTF. The CDR3 nucleotides read TGTGCCAGCAGCAAACAGGGGAACTATGGCTACACCTTC.

This rearrangement joins TRBV19 to TRBJ1-5; no clear D gene. Germline CDR1 is LNHDA and CDR2 is SQIVND (reference sequence). The CDR3 consists of 14 residues. With 6 bases removed from V and 3 bases from J, the gap between germline ends came to 12 bases. CDR3 bases: TGTGCCAGTAGCGGCAGAGGTCCCAATCAGCCCCAGCATTTT. Protein: CASSGRGPNQPQHF.